These 9 T cell receptor beta chains were sequenced from one sample in a study of cytomegalovirus exposure and HLA in healthy donors. TCRdb's copy holds only in-frame clones and misses some; the assay was immunoSEQ multiplex PCR. The sample holds fewer than 120,000 clones, approximately 90% seen once. Sequencing was done on a sample of PBMCs. The receptor source for this set is a woman aged 30 to 39 in good health and CMV-seropositive.

The chain is built from TRBV5-1 and TRBJ2-1; D might be TRBD1 (6 bases). Germline V CDR1 and CDR2: SGHRS, YFSETQ. The CDR3 has 15 amino acids. Trimming took off 7 bases at V and 2 bases at J, with 16 bases between the two ends. CDR3 nucleotide sequence: TGCGCCAGCGAAAGGGGCCAGGGGACCTACAATGAGCAGTTCTTC. Translated, it gives CASERGQGTYNEQFF. The full variable domain, in which reference TRBV5-1 and TRBJ2-1 provide the parts outside the CDR3, is KAGVTQTPRYLIKTRGQQVTLSCSPISGHRSVSWYQQTPGQGLQFLFEYFSETQRNKGNFPGRFSGRQFSNSRSEMNVSTLELGDSALYLCASERGQGTYNEQFFGPGTRLTVL.

The V and J genes are TRBV6-5 and TRBJ2-1; possibly TRBD1 for D (5 bases). The CDR3 consists of 14 residues. Trimming removed 6 bases from V and 3 bases from J, with 12 bases in between. Germline CDR1 MNHEY, CDR2 SVGAGI. CDR3 in DNA: TGTGCCAGCAGCCCCCAGGGTGTCTACAATGAGCAGTTCTTC. Translating it yields CASSPQGVYNEQFF.

V and J are TRBV6-4 and TRBJ2-2; TRBD1 matches at 9 bases. Trimming took 2 bases from V and 4 from J; bases not matched to a gene: 5. Germline CDR1 reads MRHNA; CDR2 reads SNTAGT. This CDR3 has 16 residues. CDR3 bases: TGTGCCAGCAGTGACCTGGAACAGGGGGCCACCGGGGAGCTGTTTTTT. It yields the protein CASSDLEQGATGELFF.

The sample holds a few counts of this clone. The J gene is TRBJ2-5, the V gene TRBV7-9; no firm D call. V lost 2 bases to trimming and J lost 5 bases, with 9 bases between them. Germline V gene data show CDR1 as SEHNR and CDR2 as FQNEAQ (reference sequence). The CDR3 covers 13 residues. The CDR3 coding sequence is TGTGCCAGCAGCTTACGGTTCGGGGAGACCCAGTACTTC. This gives the protein CASSLRFGETQYF.

The V gene is TRBV18, the J gene TRBJ1-1; D call uncertain. Deletions cut 2 bases from V and 6 bases from J, with 10 bases between. CDR3 length: 13 amino acids. Germline V gives CDR1 KGHSH, CDR2 LQKENI. In DNA, the CDR3 is TGTGCCAGCTCACCAGGGAGCAGCGCTGAAGCTTTCTTT. Protein: CASSPGSSAEAFF.

The chain uses TRBV18 and TRBJ2-1; 10 nucleotides line up with TRBD1. This CDR3 has 15 amino acids. V shed 3 bases, J shed 7 bases, and the junction held 6 bases outside the gene matches. The germline V gene has CDR1 KGHSH and CDR2 LQKENI. The CDR3 region has the DNA TGTGCCAGCTCACCCCGGGACAGGGGAGGGAATGAGCAGTTCTTC. It is translated as CASSPRDRGGNEQFF.

The rearrangement uses TRBV6-5 and TRBJ2-3, with D maybe TRBD1 (6 bases). The CDR3 loop spans 14 amino acids. V was clipped by 0 bases and J by 6 bases, with 10 bases between them. Per the germline V gene, CDR1 is MNHEY and CDR2 is SVGAGI. Written as DNA, the CDR3 is TGTGCCAGCAGTTACTCAGGGGGTGGGGATACGCAGTATTTT. Protein sequence: CASSYSGGGDTQYF.

This clone was counted a single time. This rearrangement joins TRBV28 to TRBJ1-2; tentatively, D is TRBD1 (6 bases). Trimming shortened V by 3 bases and J by 0 bases, and 11 bases separated the two germline ends. The CDR3 runs 15 residues. The germline gives CDR1 MDHEN, CDR2 SYDVKM. The CDR3 nucleotides read TGTGCCAGCAGTTTCGGGACACCTACTAACTATGGCTACACCTTC. Translated: CASSFGTPTNYGYTF.

The chain uses TRBV13 and TRBJ1-4; 9 bases fit TRBD1. The CDR3 covers 15 residues. V shed 5 bases, J shed 7 bases, and the junction held 8 bases outside the gene matches. Germline values: CDR1 PRHDT, CDR2 FYEKMQ (reference sequence). This CDR3 is CASSLGTGLVEKLFF. The CDR3 region has the DNA TGTGCCAGCAGCCTGGGGACAGGGCTAGTTGAAAAACTGTTTTTT.